This T cell receptor beta chain was captured in a study of identical twins. Study-wide findings and caveats: Insertions ran lower in abundant cord blood beta clonotypes, though not in memory repertoires.

The CDR3 sequence is 15 residues long. The V gene's germline CDR1 is MRHNA and CDR2 SNTAGT. With 4 bases clipped from V and 9 bases from J, the junction kept 6 bases outside the gene matches. Of note for this clonotype: The antigen is unknown.

A universal primer site was added by template switching, and unique molecular identifiers were carried by the cDNA. TCRdb redid the calling of the 5' RACE reads with MiXCR, one entry per CDR3 protein. The sample consists of some 500,000 distinct CDR3 sequences, roughly 21% of them appearing once. The sample was also linked to a second study, of T cells expressing NK-cell markers. That study adds: Repertoire data for TCR beta were derived from sorted T cells (CD3+CD56+NKG2C+, CD3+CD56+NKG2C- and CD3+CD56-NKG2C+). Unclear, still, was the HCMV specificity of the expanded NKG2C+ T cell clones.

The sample was CD4+ T cells sorted from blood. The J gene is TRBJ2-1, the V gene TRBV6-4, with TRBD2 matching over 13 bases. This sequence was found in a woman younger than 30 in good health. The CDR3 here is CASSGLAGGRGEQFF. CDR3 in DNA: TGTGCCAGCAGTGGACTAGCGGGGGGCCGGGGTGAGCAGTTCTTC.